A single sample is the source of the 9 T cell receptor beta chains below, sequenced in a study of neurological immune-mediated disorders. TCRdb ran MiXCR on the 5' RACE reads and lists one entry per CDR3 protein. The sample carries about 55,000 distinct CDR3 sequences, about 4% recorded once. Sequenced: PBMCs. The receptors were sampled from a man aged 50-60 years with multiple sclerosis.

This clonotype was seen repeatedly, ten times or more. The genes are TRBV10-3 and TRBJ1-3; D is possibly TRBD1 (5 bases). CDR1 ENHRY and CDR2 SYGVKD come from the germline V gene. There are 14 residues in the CDR3. V was clipped by 10 bases and J by 0 bases, with 13 bases between them. CDR3: CATARGNSGNTIYF. DNA of the CDR3: TGTGCCACGGCTCGGGGGAACTCTGGAAACACCATATATTTT.

This clonotype was found many times. The chain couples TRBV20-1 to TRBJ2-4, with 7 bases lining up with TRBD1. V lost 6 bases, J lost 6 bases, and 5 bases stayed unmatched. CDR3 length: 12 amino acids. Germline values: CDR1 DFQATT, CDR2 SNEGSKA (reference sequence). CDR3 DNA: TGCAGTGCCTTGACAGGGCGAAACATTCAGTACTTC. Protein: CSALTGRNIQYF.

This clonotype has at least ten counts. The V gene is TRBV5-1, the J gene TRBJ1-3; D ambiguous. V lost 0 bases, J lost 2 bases, and 15 bases lay in between. CDR1 and CDR2 from the germline V gene are SGHRS and YFSETQ. The CDR3 is 17 amino acids. The CDR3 here is CASSLVSGRLAGNTIYF. The CDR3 coding sequence is TGCGCCAGCAGCTTGGTTTCCGGAAGACTGGCTGGAAACACCATATATTTT.

This clonotype has ten or more counts. The chain combines TRBV11-2 with TRBJ2-3, with unresolved D. This CDR3 spans 16 amino acids. Germline lookup yields CDR1 SGHAT and CDR2 FQNNGV. The ends were cut back, 0 bases at V and 3 bases at J, with 13 bases in the middle. CDR3 sequence (DNA): TGTGCCAGCAGCTTAGACCCCACCCCGGCTACAGATACGCAGTATTTT. Protein sequence: CASSLDPTPATDTQYF.

This clonotype appeared a few times. The genes are TRBV25-1 and TRBJ2-1, with TRBD2 matching over 11 bases. CDR3 size: 15 residues. The V gene's germline CDR1 is MGHDK and CDR2 SYGVNS. The trim removed 5 bases at V and 4 bases at J, leaving 4 bases unmatched. The CDR3 bases are TGTGCCAGCAGTAATCTAGCGGGGGGTTACAATGAGCAGTTCTTC. This encodes CASSNLAGGYNEQFF. Full variable domain (remainder filled in from reference TRBV25-1 and TRBJ2-1): EADIYQTPRYLVIGTGKKITLECSQTMGHDKMYWYQQDPGMELHLIHYSYGVNSTEKGDLSSESTVSRIRTEHFPLTLESARPSHTSQYLCASSNLAGGYNEQFFGPGTRLTVL.

This clonotype was found many times. V and J are TRBV7-6 and TRBJ2-7, with 10 bases lining up with TRBD2. The J segment lost 3 bases and the V segment lost 1 base, leaving 3 bases of the junction unmatched. The germline CDR1 and CDR2 sequences are SGHVS and FNYEAQ. The CDR3 extends over 15 amino acids. The CDR3 sequence is CASSLGASGSYEQYF. CDR3 DNA: TGTGCCAGCAGCTTAGGGGCTAGCGGGAGCTACGAGCAGTACTTC.

This clonotype was detected ten times or more. The V gene is TRBV3-1, the J gene TRBJ1-1, with D tentatively TRBD1 (5 bases). This CDR3 spans 21 amino acids. CDR1 and CDR2 (germline): LGHDT, YNNKEL (reference sequence). The ends were cut back, 5 bases at V and 8 bases at J, with 39 bases in the middle. This chain's CDR3 is CASSSYTRNDRVYLGVEEAFF. CDR3 coding DNA: TGTGCCAGCAGCTCTTACACTCGGAACGACAGAGTTTATCTGGGAGTGGAAGAAGCTTTCTTT.

The chain is built from TRBV12-3 or TRBV12-4 and TRBJ1-5; D call uncertain. This CDR3 has 14 residues. Trimming left V 7 bases short and J 9 bases short, with 19 bases between. In nucleotides, the CDR3 is TGTGCCAGCACCCCGGGCGGGAGGCGCGGGCCCCAGCATTTT. Amino acid sequence: CASTPGGRRGPQHF.

This chain links TRBV6-5 with TRBJ2-7, with 8 bases aligning to TRBD2. The length of the CDR3 is 14 residues. Germline V CDR1 and CDR2: MNHEY, SVGAGI. With 2 bases clipped from V and 4 bases from J, the junction kept 4 bases outside the gene matches. The CDR3 region is CASSYTGTSYEQYF. Here the CDR3 DNA reads TGTGCCAGCAGTTACACCGGGACTAGTTACGAGCAGTACTTC.